This TCR beta chain was sequenced for a study of tumor and adjacent non-tumor tissue in lung cancer. The template was RNA from unsorted bulk tissue. Three rounds of nested PCR, following a modified ARM-PCR protocol, produced the TCRbeta library. TCRdb ran MiXCR on the multiplex PCR reads and lists one entry per CDR3 protein. The table shows 90,000 or so distinct CDR3 sequences, with about 66% occurring only once. Worth noting for this clonotype: Lacking the conserved final phenylalanine or tryptophan, this CDR3 likely reflects a read error.

V trimming: 7 bases; J trimming: 8 bases; junction bases outside the gene matches: 9. The CDR3 contains 14 residues. Germline loops: CDR1 SGHAT, CDR2 FQDESV (reference sequence). The clonotype comes from a man between 65 and 85 years old with non-small cell lung cancer. What was sequenced was lung tumor tissue. The V call is TRBV11-1, the J call TRBJ2-1; 9 positions agree with TRBD1. CDR3 region: CASNPRTGVDEQFS. In DNA, the CDR3 is TGTGCCAGCAACCCCCGGACAGGGGTAGATGAGCAGTTCTCC.